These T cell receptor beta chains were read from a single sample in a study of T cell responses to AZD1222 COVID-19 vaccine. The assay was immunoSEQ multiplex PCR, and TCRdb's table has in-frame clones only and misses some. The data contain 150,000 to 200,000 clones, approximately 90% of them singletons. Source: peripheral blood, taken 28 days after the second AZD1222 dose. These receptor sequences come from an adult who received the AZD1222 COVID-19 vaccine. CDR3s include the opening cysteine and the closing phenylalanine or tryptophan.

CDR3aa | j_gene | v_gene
CASSLGGAREDTQYF | TRBJ2-3 | TRBV28
CASSPVPREAPYEQYF | TRBJ2-7 | TRBV5-8
CASRKGLITYNEQFF | TRBJ2-1 | TRBV6-5
CASSNRGDLSPLHF | TRBJ1-6 | TRBV3-1/TRBV3-2
CAIGQGHKNTEAFF | TRBJ1-1 | TRBV10-3
CASKAGSFNNEQFF | TRBJ2-1 | TRBV28
CASSSSGTHAKTQYF | TRBJ2-5 | TRBV28
CASSQATSGIDSYEQYF | TRBJ2-7 | TRBV14
CASSLSLAVEQFF | TRBJ2-1 | TRBV5-4
CAISEGWDTYQPQHF | TRBJ1-5 | TRBV10-3
CASSLGTGSSGYTF | TRBJ1-2 | TRBV5-1
CASSRDRGRTDTQYF | TRBJ2-3 | TRBV5-4
CALKSGTRYEQYF | TRBJ2-7 | TRBV30
CASGTSGLADTQYF | TRBJ2-3 | TRBV19
CASSESPEGGTEAFF | TRBJ1-1 | TRBV6-1
CASSIPVARGVTDTQYF | TRBJ2-3 | TRBV19
CASSSGTGDYEQYF | TRBJ2-7 | TRBV6-5
CASSVGRSYNEQFF | TRBJ2-1 | TRBV2
CSVKGQADTEAFF | TRBJ1-1 | TRBV29-1
CASSLLAGVGNEQFF | TRBJ2-1 | TRBV5-1
CASGLGPNYTQYF | TRBJ2-3 | TRBV27
CASSYSGLQETQYF | TRBJ2-5 | TRBV6-2/TRBV6-3
CASSPRGHDEKLFF | TRBJ1-4 | TRBV9
CASSPPPWGRGSNEQFF | TRBJ2-1 | TRBV28
CASSSVGLAGATGELFF | TRBJ2-2 | TRBV7-3
CASKVVGMNNEKLFF | TRBJ1-4 | TRBV28
CASSSQSGAGAEAFF | TRBJ1-1 | TRBV9
CASSQGQAWGSYEQYF | TRBJ2-7 | TRBV3-1/TRBV3-2
CASSEDGYYEQYF | TRBJ2-7 | TRBV2
CATSDWASGNEQFF | TRBJ2-1 | TRBV24-1
CASSSKPLNGGQYF | TRBJ2-7 | TRBV7-9
CSVDFKGRRGDYEQYF | TRBJ2-7 | TRBV29-1
CATSSRQGSKTGELFF | TRBJ2-2 | TRBV15
CASSPGANTEAFF | TRBJ1-1 | TRBV19
CASSPVAYYNEQFF | TRBJ2-1 | TRBV28
CASSGDVGSPLHF | TRBJ1-6 | TRBV5-6
CASSQESAGARGLYYEQYF | TRBJ2-7 | TRBV4-2
CASSPGQGARTGELFF | TRBJ2-2 | TRBV18
CSASHFGTSGNTIYF | TRBJ1-3 | TRBV20-1
CASSLLTGSYEQYF | TRBJ2-7 | TRBV28
CASSLSWTDTQYF | TRBJ2-3 | TRBV27
CSAWTGDEQYF | TRBJ2-7 | TRBV20-1
CATSPGTDYSYEQYF | TRBJ2-7 | TRBV24-1
CASSFEGYTEAFF | TRBJ1-1 | TRBV27
CASSQAGQRTEAFF | TRBJ1-1 | TRBV3-1/TRBV3-2
CASRGQGGGYGYTF | TRBJ1-2 | TRBV19
CASSYEEERGNTEAFF | TRBJ1-1 | TRBV6-5
CASSQSPANEQFF | TRBJ2-1 | TRBV12-3/TRBV12-4
CASSQDNYEQYF | TRBJ2-7 | TRBV3-1/TRBV3-2